These T cell receptor beta chains were read from a single sample in a study of blood T cell repertoires in COVID-19. Profiling relied on immunoSEQ multiplex PCR, and the TCRdb table lists in-frame clones only, not all of them. Of some 270,000 clones in the sample, approximately 89% were seen once. Sequencing was carried out using peripheral blood. Receptor source: a woman aged 60-70 years who had recovered from COVID-19. The CDR3 runs from the conserved cysteine through the conserved F or W. D genes are given only for firm matches. For some rows the clone size is stated as once, few or many, or as a class when expanded; others skip it.

J gene | D gene | CDR3 length | V gene | clone size | CDR3 DNA | CDR3 protein
TRBJ2-7 | - | 10 | TRBV11-2 | - | TGTGCCAGCAGCTCTTTAAAGCAGTACTTC | CASSSLKQYF
TRBJ2-3 | TRBD2 | 16 | TRBV7-9 | once | TGTGCCAGCAGCTTAGGGGTAGCGGGGAGCACAGATACGCAGTATTTT | CASSLGVAGSTDTQYF
TRBJ2-5 | - | 11 | TRBV4-1 | once | TGCGCCAGCAGTCTCGGGGAGACCCAGTACTTC | CASSLGETQYF
TRBJ2-2 | TRBD1 | 15 | TRBV24-1 | - | TGTGCCACCAGTGATCCTCGACAGGGAACCGGGGAGCTGTTTTTT | CATSDPRQGTGELFF
TRBJ2-7 | TRBD2 | 15 | TRBV5-4 | - | TGTGCCAGCAGCTTGCCGGGCGGGAGCTCCTACGAGCAGTACTTC | CASSLPGGSSYEQYF
TRBJ1-1 | TRBD1 | 13 | TRBV5-8 | few | TGTGCCAGCAGACCTAGGGGGCGGACTGAAGCTTTCTTT | CASRPRGRTEAFF
TRBJ2-4 | TRBD1 | 14 | TRBV7-2 | - | TGTGCCAGCAGCTTTACAGGGGTGGGTGACATTCAGTACTTC | CASSFTGVGDIQYF
TRBJ1-1 | TRBD1 | 15 | TRBV9 | once | TGTGCCAGCAGCGTAGCGGCAGGGGGCTGGTCTGAAGCTTTCTTT | CASSVAAGGWSEAFF
TRBJ1-2 | TRBD1 | 15 | TRBV2 | - | TGTGCCAGCACCGTGATGGGACAGGGGGCTAGTGGCTACACCTTC | CASTVMGQGASGYTF
TRBJ1-2 | - | 13 | TRBV2 | - | TGTGCCAGCAGTGATGGGGGGGCGGAGGGCTACACCTTC | CASSDGGAEGYTF
TRBJ2-5 | TRBD2 | 16 | TRBV4-3 | - | TGCGCCAGCAGCCTGGGACTAGCGGGGGCGGAAGAGACCCAGTACTTC | CASSLGLAGAEETQYF
TRBJ2-3 | - | 12 | TRBV29-1 | - | TGCAGCGTTATACGGAGCACAGATACGCAGTATTTT | CSVIRSTDTQYF
TRBJ2-5 | - | 14 | TRBV5-1 | - | TGCGCCAGCAGTCCGGGTCCGGGAGAGGGGACCCAGTACTTC | CASSPGPGEGTQYF
TRBJ1-5 | TRBD1 | 15 | TRBV28 | - | TGTGCCAGCAGTACCGGACAGGGCAGCAATCAGCCCCAGCATTTT | CASSTGQGSNQPQHF
TRBJ2-3 | - | 14 | TRBV9 | once | TGTGCCAGCAGCCGTAAGCCTAGGACAGATACGCAGTATTTT | CASSRKPRTDTQYF
TRBJ2-1 | - | 12 | TRBV7-6 | - | TGTGCCAGCAGCCCCTTGGAGCGTGAGCAGTTCTTC | CASSPLEREQFF
TRBJ2-7 | TRBD1 | 15 | TRBV6-2/TRBV6-3 | - | TGTGCCAGCAGTTACTCTACAGGGGATGCCTACGAGCAGTACTTC | CASSYSTGDAYEQYF
TRBJ2-7 | TRBD1 | 14 | TRBV3-1/TRBV3-2 | - | TGTGCCAGCAGCGGCCGGGACAGGGGCTACGAGCAGTACTTC | CASSGRDRGYEQYF
TRBJ1-1 | TRBD1 | 13 | TRBV29-1 | - | TGCAGCGCCGCGGGACAGGGCAACACTGAAGCTTTCTTT | CSAAGQGNTEAFF
TRBJ1-2 | TRBD1 | 14 | TRBV18 | once | TGTGCCAGCTCACCACCGAACAGGGGCTATGGCTACACCTTC | CASSPPNRGYGYTF